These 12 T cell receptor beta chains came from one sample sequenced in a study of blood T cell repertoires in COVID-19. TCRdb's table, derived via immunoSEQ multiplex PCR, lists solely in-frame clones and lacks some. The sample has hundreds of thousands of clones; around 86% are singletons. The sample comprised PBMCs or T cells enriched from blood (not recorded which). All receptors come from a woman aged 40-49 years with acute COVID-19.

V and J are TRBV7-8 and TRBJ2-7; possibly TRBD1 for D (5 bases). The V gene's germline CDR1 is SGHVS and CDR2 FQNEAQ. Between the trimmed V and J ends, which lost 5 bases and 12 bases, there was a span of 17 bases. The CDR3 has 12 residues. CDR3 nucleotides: TGTGCCAGCAGCCCACGTGGGGCCGTCGCGTACTTC. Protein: CASSPRGAVAYF.

CDR3 bases: TGTGCCAGCAGCTCCCCGGACAGGTCTAAAGCTTTCTTT. Its protein product is CASSSPDRSKAFF. The V gene is TRBV28, the J gene TRBJ1-1, with 7 bases fitting TRBD1. The CDR3 consists of 13 residues. CDR1 is MDHEN, CDR2 SYDVKM, per germline. V was pared by 6 bases and J by 9 bases, with 10 bases of the junction left unmatched.

CDR3 DNA: TGTGCCATCCCATCGACTAGCGAGAACTACAATGAGCAGTTCTTC. Protein product: CAIPSTSENYNEQFF. The rearrangement links TRBV7-9 to TRBJ2-1; 8 bases are shared with TRBD2. The V segment lost 10 bases and the J segment 3 bases; nucleotides outside the gene matches: 11. CDR1 is SEHNR, CDR2 FQNEAQ, per germline (reference sequence). The CDR3 contains 15 residues. Supplemented by reference TRBV7-9 and TRBJ2-1, the full variable domain reads DTGVSQNPRHKITKRGQNVTFRCDPISEHNRLYWYRQTLGQGPEFLTYFQNEAQLEKSRLLSDRFSAERPKGSFSTLEIQRTEQGDSAMYLCAIPSTSENYNEQFFGPGTRLTVL.

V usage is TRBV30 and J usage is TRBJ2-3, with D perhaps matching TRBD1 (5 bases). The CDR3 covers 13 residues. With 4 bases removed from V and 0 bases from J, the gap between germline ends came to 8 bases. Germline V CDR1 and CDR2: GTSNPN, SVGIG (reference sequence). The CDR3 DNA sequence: TGTGCCTGGACCCCAGGGAGCACAGATACGCAGTATTTT. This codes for CAWTPGSTDTQYF.

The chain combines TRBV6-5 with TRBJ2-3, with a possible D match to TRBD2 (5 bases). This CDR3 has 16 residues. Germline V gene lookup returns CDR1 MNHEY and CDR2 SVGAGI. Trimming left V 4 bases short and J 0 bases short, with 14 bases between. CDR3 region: CASSFKSGTSTDTQYF. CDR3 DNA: TGTGCCAGCAGTTTTAAAAGCGGAACTAGCACAGATACGCAGTATTTT.

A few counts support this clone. This CDR3 is CASSPPLSGLRAYGYTF. The CDR3 bases are TGTGCCAGCTCACCACCTCTTTCAGGACTAAGGGCATATGGCTACACCTTC. This chain uses TRBV18 with TRBJ1-2; D unclear. Trimming took off 0 bases at V and 5 bases at J, with 19 bases between the two ends. Germline CDR1 is KGHSH and CDR2 is LQKENI. The CDR3 loop spans 17 amino acids.

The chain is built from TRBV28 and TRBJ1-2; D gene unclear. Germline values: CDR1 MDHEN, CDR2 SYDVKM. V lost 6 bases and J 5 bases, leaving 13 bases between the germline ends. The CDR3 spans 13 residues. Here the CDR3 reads CASSQFEGYGYTF. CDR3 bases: TGTGCCAGCAGCCAATTTGAGGGATATGGCTACACCTTC.

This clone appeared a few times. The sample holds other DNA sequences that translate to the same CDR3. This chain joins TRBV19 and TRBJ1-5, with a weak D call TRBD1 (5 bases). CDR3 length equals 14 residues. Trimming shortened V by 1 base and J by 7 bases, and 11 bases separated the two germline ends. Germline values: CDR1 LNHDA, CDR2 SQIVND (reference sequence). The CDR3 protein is CASSIGSGNQPQHF. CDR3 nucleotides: TGTGCCAGTAGTATAGGATCAGGGAACCAGCCCCAGCATTTT.

In nucleotides, the CDR3 is TGTGCCAGTAGTATAGGGGGCACTGACACAGATACGCAGTATTTT. As protein: CASSIGGTDTDTQYF. The V and J genes are TRBV19 and TRBJ2-3; weak D call: TRBD1 (5 bases). Germline CDR1 is LNHDA and CDR2 is SQIVND (reference sequence). The ends were cut back, 1 base at V and 2 bases at J, with 10 bases in the middle. The CDR3 spans 15 residues.

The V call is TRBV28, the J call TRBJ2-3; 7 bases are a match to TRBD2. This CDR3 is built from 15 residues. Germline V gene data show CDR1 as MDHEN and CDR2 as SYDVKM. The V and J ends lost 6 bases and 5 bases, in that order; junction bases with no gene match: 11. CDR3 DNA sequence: TGTGCCAGCAGCTTAGGAGGCGGGAGAAGAGATACGCAGTATTTT. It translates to CASSLGGGRRDTQYF.

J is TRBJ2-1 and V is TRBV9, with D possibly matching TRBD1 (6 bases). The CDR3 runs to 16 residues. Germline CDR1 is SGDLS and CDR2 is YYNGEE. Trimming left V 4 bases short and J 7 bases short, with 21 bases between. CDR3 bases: TGTGCCAGCAGCTCTGGGGGCGGAGGTGGGGCGAATGAGCAGTTCTTC. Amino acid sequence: CASSSGGGGGANEQFF.

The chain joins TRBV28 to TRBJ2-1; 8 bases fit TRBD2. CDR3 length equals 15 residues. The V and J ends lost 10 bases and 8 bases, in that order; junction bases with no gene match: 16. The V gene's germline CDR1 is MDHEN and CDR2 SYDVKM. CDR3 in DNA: TGTGCCATGTCGACGGGGGGTAGCGGGACCGATGAGCAGTTCTTC. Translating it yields CAMSTGGSGTDEQFF.